What follows describes a single TCR beta chain. No antigen is known for it. The sample originates from a study of early T cells in non-severe SARS-CoV-2 infection. Findings of the study overall: VDJdb-based annotation leaned toward anti-spike CD8 responses and missed private and CD4 specificities.

MiXCR, applied by TCRdb to the 5' RACE reads, yields one record per CDR3 protein. The sample yields fewer than 40,000 distinct CDR3 sequences, roughly 4.5% seen once. The germline CDR1 and CDR2 sequences are SGHRS and YFSETQ. The CDR3 has 14 residues. V dropped 4 bases and J dropped 1 base, with 11 bases sitting between them. The clonotype originates from an adult who was a healthcare worker with PCR-confirmed SARS-CoV-2 infection or an uninfected control (not recorded which). The specimen sequenced was whole blood. The rearrangement links TRBV5-1 to TRBJ2-5; D gene unclear. The CDR3 coding sequence is TGCGCCAGCAGCCCATTGAACTCCCAAGAGACCCAGTACTTC. Its protein product is CASSPLNSQETQYF.